This T cell receptor (beta chain) was profiled in a study of cytomegalovirus exposure and HLA in healthy donors. Study-wide points: In vitro checks showed that a few CMV-associated chains really do target CMV antigens. Usually a TCR sequence was rare, but some public TCRs were found in many donors.

Clones were read by immunoSEQ multiplex PCR, and TCRdb kept only the in-frame ones, dropping some. The sample shows around 91,000 clones, approximately 93% of them seen only once. The V gene's germline CDR1 is MDHEN and CDR2 SYDVKM. Trimming removed 2 bases from V and 9 bases from J, with 14 bases in between. CDR3 length: 14 amino acids. As to this clone: Its target is unknown.

The sample taken for sequencing was PBMCs. The sequence was collected from a woman aged 25-40 years in good health and CMV-seropositive. The chain joins TRBV28 to TRBJ1-5, with no clear D. CDR3 nucleotide sequence: TGTGCCAGCAGTTTAGGAGGGTCCCGGGGGCCCCAGCATTTT. Its translation is CASSLGGSRGPQHF.